This TCR beta chain stems from a study of T cell responses to AZD1222 COVID-19 vaccine. The germline V and J ends were trimmed by 0 bases and 8 bases, with 4 bases remaining between them. The germline V gene has CDR1 LGHDT and CDR2 YNNKEL (reference sequence). This CDR3 region has 11 residues. Overall study findings and caveats: Close to half of spike-specific TCRs reportedly recognize unmutated variant regions. Among those given AZD1222, only six were seropositive at baseline. Spike was spanned by vaccine-associated CD4 TCRs, with dominance at 160-218 and 743-854. The donor group comprised mostly white British people and more females; the analysis possibly underestimated clonal diversity.

This clone was counted once. The antigen is unknown. Some clones are missing from TCRdb's copy, which holds only in-frame ones; the method was immunoSEQ multiplex PCR. The profile covers fewer than 250,000 clones, with just over 90% appearing a single time and around 1% taken by the ten largest. This sample comprised peripheral blood, obtained on day 0 of MenACWY control vaccination. This receptor was obtained from an adult in good health. V gene TRBV3-1 (or the pseudogene TRBV3-2) combines with J gene TRBJ1-2; D unresolved. CDR3 nucleotides: TGTGCCAGCAGCCAAGAACAGGGCTACACCTTC. Its protein is CASSQEQGYTF.